This T cell receptor beta chain originates from a study of blood T cells in healthy people across ages. Findings and caveats of the study: Roughly linear declines in TCR beta diversity per million T cells occurred with age.

As concerns this clonotype: Its antigen is still unknown.

This CDR3 spans 16 amino acids. CDR1 KGHSH and CDR2 LQKENI come from the germline V gene. Trimming took 3 bases from V and 2 from J; bases not matched to a gene: 7. With a J-beta primer mix and a sample-barcoded 5' primer, a second PCR ran roughly 6 to 12 cycles. Each TCR beta cDNA got a 12-nucleotide random molecular identifier. TCRdb reprocessed the 5' RACE reads via MiXCR and lists one record per CDR3 protein. The sample has fewer than 1.5 million distinct CDR3 sequences; 42% are singletons. The rearrangement links TRBV18 to TRBJ1-1; 9 bases match TRBD1. Sequenced sample: blood. The sequence derives from a woman under 30 in good health. Here the CDR3 reads CASSPSGTGTNTEAFF. The CDR3 DNA reads TGTGCCAGCTCACCTTCCGGGACAGGGACCAACACTGAAGCTTTCTTT.